These 22 T cell receptor beta chains originate from one sample sequenced in a study of blood T cell repertoires in COVID-19. Produced via immunoSEQ multiplex PCR; TCRdb's table is partial and in-frame only. In the table there are roughly 140,000 clones, roughly 90% of which are singletons. Sequencing was carried out using peripheral blood. The origin of the receptors is a human donor in a cohort sampled during active COVID-19.

The chain is built from TRBV2 and TRBJ2-5; possible D gene TRBD1, 5 bases. The germline V and J ends were trimmed by 4 bases and 2 bases, with 8 bases remaining between them. CDR3 length equals 13 residues. In germline, CDR1 is SNHLY, CDR2 FYNNEI. The CDR3 DNA sequence: TGTGCCAGCAGTGGACAGCTACAAGAGACCCAGTACTTC. This gives the protein CASSGQLQETQYF.

The CDR3: CAWSGGRALVYYNEQFF. In nucleotides, the CDR3 is TGTGCCTGGAGTGGAGGGAGGGCCTTAGTGTACTACAATGAGCAGTTCTTC. The chain links TRBV30 to TRBJ2-1, with 7 bases that match TRBD2. This CDR3 spans 17 amino acids. Germline loops: CDR1 GTSNPN, CDR2 SVGIG (reference sequence). The junction had 12 bases not matched to a gene; V was cut back by 1 base and J by 3 bases.

The chain links TRBV3-1 (or the pseudogene TRBV3-2) to TRBJ2-3; 15 nucleotides line up with TRBD2. This CDR3 comprises 14 residues. From germline, CDR1 is LGHDT and CDR2 YNNKEL (reference sequence). Trimming took 8 bases from V and 6 from J; bases not matched to a gene: 3. The CDR3 nucleotides are TGTGCCAGCGGACTAGCGGGGGGGCAGGATACGCAGTATTTT. Translation gives CASGLAGGQDTQYF.

The rearrangement links TRBV7-3 to TRBJ2-3; 7 bases fit TRBD2. The CDR3 runs to 18 residues. Trimming removed 1 base from V and 0 bases from J; junction bases left unmatched: 10. Germline CDR1 and CDR2: SGHTA and FQGTGA. The CDR3 here is CASSLSTGGGGSTDTQYF. The CDR3 DNA follows: TGTGCCAGCAGCTTAAGCACGGGCGGGGGTGGTAGCACAGATACGCAGTATTTT.

This sequence joins TRBV7-9 and TRBJ2-2; 8 bases match TRBD2. The CDR3 loop spans 18 amino acids. After removal of 2 bases from V and 1 base from J, the junction contained 9 bases not matched to a gene. CDR1 and CDR2 from the germline V gene are SEHNR and FQNEAQ (reference sequence). The CDR3, as DNA: TGTGCCAGCAGCTTAAAAGTGCTCGCGGGAGGGAACACCGGGGAGCTGTTTTTT. Amino acid sequence: CASSLKVLAGGNTGELFF.

This chain uses TRBV6-4 with TRBJ1-2; tentative D call: TRBD1 (5 bases). Germline V CDR1 and CDR2: MRHNA, SNTAGT. V was trimmed by 6 bases and J by 0 bases, leaving 8 bases between them. This CDR3 spans 13 amino acids. The CDR3 coding sequence is TGTGCCAGCAGCCCGACAGCTAACTATGGCTACACCTTC. This translates into CASSPTANYGYTF.

V gene TRBV3-1 (or the pseudogene TRBV3-2) combines with J gene TRBJ2-1, with 8 bases matching TRBD1. V dropped 0 bases and J dropped 3; count of bases not matched to a gene: 7. CDR3 length: 17 residues. CDR1 and CDR2 (germline): LGHDT, YNNKEL (reference sequence). This chain's CDR3 is CASSQDQAGGFYNEQFF. In DNA, the CDR3 is TGTGCCAGCAGCCAAGATCAGGCAGGGGGCTTCTACAATGAGCAGTTCTTC.

The chain has TRBV5-1 and TRBJ2-1; the D gene is possibly TRBD1 (5 bases). Germline-derived CDR1 and CDR2 are SGHRS and YFSETQ. The ends were cut back, 2 bases at V and 1 base at J, with 10 bases in the middle. This CDR3 spans 15 amino acids. The CDR3 loop is CASSFSGNSYNEQFF. DNA for the CDR3: TGCGCCAGCAGCTTTTCAGGGAATTCCTACAATGAGCAGTTCTTC.

The J gene is TRBJ1-1, the V gene TRBV3-1 (or the pseudogene TRBV3-2); D unresolved. Per germline, CDR1 LGHDT and CDR2 YNNKEL (reference sequence). The CDR3 is 14 amino acids. V lost 3 bases to trimming and J lost 0 bases, with 8 bases between them. The chain's CDR3 is CASSHADLNTEAFF. The CDR3 region has the DNA TGTGCCAGCAGCCACGCGGACTTGAACACTGAAGCTTTCTTT.

The chain recombines TRBV7-2 with TRBJ1-2, with unresolved D. The CDR3 is made up of 13 amino acids. Trimming left V 6 bases short and J 2 bases short, with 10 bases between. Per germline, CDR1 SGHTA and CDR2 FQGNSA. For the CDR3, the DNA is TGTGCCAGCAGTCTCGACGGGAACTATGGCTACACCTTC. It translates to CASSLDGNYGYTF.

The genes are TRBV4-1 and TRBJ2-7, with 8 bases that match TRBD2. With 4 bases clipped from V and 4 bases from J, the junction kept 9 bases outside the gene matches. CDR1 and CDR2 (germline): MGHRA, YSYEKL. The CDR3 has 15 amino acids. CDR3 sequence reads: CASSRELAAVYEQYF. The CDR3 coding sequence is TGCGCCAGCAGCCGGGAACTAGCGGCGGTATACGAGCAGTACTTC.

This clone came up once. The CDR3 loop reads CSVQRLAGDNEQFF. CDR3 in DNA: TGCAGCGTTCAACGACTAGCGGGGGACAATGAGCAGTTCTTC. The chain recombines TRBV29-1 with TRBJ2-1; TRBD2 matches 12 bases. This CDR3 has 14 amino acids. V was pared by 5 bases and J by 5 bases, with 4 bases of the junction left unmatched. Germline loops: CDR1 SQVTM, CDR2 ANQGSEA.

This rearrangement joins TRBV3-1 (or the pseudogene TRBV3-2) to TRBJ1-3; 8 positions agree with TRBD1. This CDR3 has 16 residues. From germline, CDR1 is LGHDT and CDR2 YNNKEL (reference sequence). With V trimmed by 1 base and J by 8 bases, 10 bases remained unmatched. The chain's CDR3 is CASSQGPGTGWDTIYF. The CDR3 DNA follows: TGTGCCAGCAGCCAAGGTCCTGGGACAGGTTGGGACACCATATATTTT.

The chain has TRBV7-9 and TRBJ1-6; 10 positions match TRBD1. This CDR3 is 15 amino acids long. V dropped 1 base and J dropped 10; count of bases not matched to a gene: 4. Germline lookup yields CDR1 SEHNR and CDR2 FQNEAQ (reference sequence). DNA of the CDR3: TGTGCCAGCAGCTTAGGGACAGGGGGAAGGTCACCCCTCCACTTT. Translating gives CASSLGTGGRSPLHF.

This rearrangement joins TRBV2 to TRBJ1-2; no reliable D call. CDR3 length: 16 residues. Germline V lookup: CDR1 SNHLY, CDR2 FYNNEI. V lost 7 bases and J 2 bases, leaving 20 bases between the germline ends. CDR3 sequence (DNA): TGTGCCAGCATTCCCCCTCACGCAGGCCTAAACTATGGCTACACCTTC. This gives the protein CASIPPHAGLNYGYTF.

This chain uses TRBV7-8 with TRBJ1-5, with TRBD1 as a possible D gene (5 bases). Trimming shortened V by 1 base and J by 4 bases, and 11 bases separated the two germline ends. This CDR3 is built from 15 residues. Germline-derived CDR1 and CDR2 are SGHVS and FQNEAQ. The CDR3 is CASSLGGRENQPQHF. The CDR3 bases are TGTGCCAGCAGCTTAGGGGGCAGGGAAAATCAGCCCCAGCATTTT.

The chain recombines TRBV28 with TRBJ1-6; possibly TRBD1 for D (6 bases). The length of the CDR3 is 14 residues. Germline V gene lookup returns CDR1 MDHEN and CDR2 SYDVKM. V was shortened by 7 bases and J by 8 bases, with 15 bases between the two germline ends. CDR3 loop: CASKIQGRDSPLHF. In DNA form, the CDR3 reads TGTGCCAGCAAAATACAGGGTCGTGATTCACCCCTCCACTTT.

A few counts support this clone. The chain joins TRBV12-1 to TRBJ2-3; no DNA check was done on the table's D call, TRBD2. TRBV12-1 is a known pseudogene. This CDR3 is 18 amino acids long. DNA for the CDR3: TGTGCCAGCAGCTTCTTCTTGCCTAGCCGAATAATCACAGATACGCAGTATTTT. This codes for CASSFFLPSRIITDTQYF.

The chain combines TRBV7-9 with TRBJ2-2, with 8 bases aligning to TRBD2. V shed 4 bases, J shed 4 bases, and the junction held 2 bases outside the gene matches. The CDR3 extends over 14 amino acids. Germline V gene lookup returns CDR1 SEHNR and CDR2 FQNEAQ (reference sequence). The CDR3 coding sequence is TGTGCCAGCAGCTCCGGGGGGGGCACCGGGGAGCTGTTTTTT. Protein product: CASSSGGGTGELFF.

J is TRBJ1-2 and V is TRBV14; D not resolved. Germline V lookup: CDR1 SGHDN, CDR2 FVKESK. CDR3 length: 12 amino acids. V was cut by 2 bases and J by 6 bases, with 7 bases left in between. CDR3 sequence reads: CASSQFTNGYTF. DNA for the CDR3: TGTGCCAGCAGCCAATTCACTAATGGCTACACCTTC.

The chain couples TRBV3-1 (or the pseudogene TRBV3-2) to TRBJ2-5; D call uncertain. This CDR3 contains 16 residues. Germline CDR1 and CDR2: LGHDT and YNNKEL (reference sequence). Trimming left V 0 bases short and J 4 bases short, with 15 bases between. This chain's CDR3 is CASSQDGPRKGETQYF. In nucleotides, the CDR3 is TGTGCCAGCAGCCAAGATGGGCCCAGGAAAGGAGAGACCCAGTACTTC.

The CDR3 DNA sequence: TGCGCCAGCAGTTCGGGACAGCCTAATGAAAAACTGTTTTTT. Amino acids: CASSSGQPNEKLFF. The chain links TRBV5-1 to TRBJ1-4; 7 bases map to TRBD1. This CDR3 is 14 amino acids long. Germline CDR1 SGHRS, CDR2 YFSETQ. V lost 5 bases and J lost 3; bases outside the gene matches: 4.